This TCR beta chain was observed in a study of control samples from healthy donors and cancer patients. V was shortened by 0 bases and J by 5 bases, with 7 bases between the two germline ends. The CDR3 runs 13 residues. Germline V gene sequence: CDR1 KGHSH, CDR2 LQKENI. Data came from immunoSEQ multiplex PCR; TCRdb stores just in-frame clones and leaves some out. The sample holds around 95,000 clones, roughly 87% seen once. The source of this sequence is a woman aged 45-59 years in good health. The chain combines TRBV18 with TRBJ2-5; no definite D call. What was sequenced was blood. CDR3 sequence: CASSPPVVETQYF. The DNA for the CDR3 is TGTGCCAGCTCACCACCGGTGGTGGAGACCCAGTACTTC.